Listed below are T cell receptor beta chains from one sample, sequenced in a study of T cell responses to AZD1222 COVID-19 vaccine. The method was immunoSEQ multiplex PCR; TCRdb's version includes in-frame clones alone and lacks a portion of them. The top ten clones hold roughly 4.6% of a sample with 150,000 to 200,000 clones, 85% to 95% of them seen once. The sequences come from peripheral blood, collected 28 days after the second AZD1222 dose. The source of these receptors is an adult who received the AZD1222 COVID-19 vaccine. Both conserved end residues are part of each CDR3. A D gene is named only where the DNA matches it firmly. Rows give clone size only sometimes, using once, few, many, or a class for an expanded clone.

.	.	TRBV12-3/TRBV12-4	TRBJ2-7	TGTGCCAGCAGTTTACTGAACCGCTACGAGCAGTACTTC	CASSLLNRYEQYF
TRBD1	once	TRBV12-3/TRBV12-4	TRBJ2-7	TGTGCCAGCAGGCCCACAGGGGCCTACGAGCAGTACTTC	CASRPTGAYEQYF
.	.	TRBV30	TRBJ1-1	TGTGCCTGTACAACAGGGAACACTGAAGCTTTCTTT	CACTTGNTEAFF
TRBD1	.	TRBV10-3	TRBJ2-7	TGTGCCATCAGTGACCCATCAGGGGGAATAGCCTACGAGCAGTACTTC	CAISDPSGGIAYEQYF
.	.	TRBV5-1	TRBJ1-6	TGCGCCAGCAGCTTGGGCCAGGATTCACCCCTCCACTTT	CASSLGQDSPLHF
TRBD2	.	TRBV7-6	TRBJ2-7	TGTGCCAGCAGCGCCAACCCCCCTAGCGGGACAGAAGTCGAGCAGTACTTC	CASSANPPSGTEVEQYF
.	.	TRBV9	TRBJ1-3	TGTGCCAGCAGCGTAGACCCCGGAAACACCATATATTTT	CASSVDPGNTIYF
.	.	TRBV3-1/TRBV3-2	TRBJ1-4	TGTGCCAGCAGCCAAGATTGGGATGAAAAACTGTTTTTT	CASSQDWDEKLFF
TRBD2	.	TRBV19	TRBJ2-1	TGTGCCAGTAGTCCTCGTGGTAGCGGGGCGAGGAATGAGCAGTTCTTC	CASSPRGSGARNEQFF
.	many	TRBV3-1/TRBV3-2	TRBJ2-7	TGTGCCAGCAGCACTAGCTCCTACGAGCAGTACTTC	CASSTSSYEQYF